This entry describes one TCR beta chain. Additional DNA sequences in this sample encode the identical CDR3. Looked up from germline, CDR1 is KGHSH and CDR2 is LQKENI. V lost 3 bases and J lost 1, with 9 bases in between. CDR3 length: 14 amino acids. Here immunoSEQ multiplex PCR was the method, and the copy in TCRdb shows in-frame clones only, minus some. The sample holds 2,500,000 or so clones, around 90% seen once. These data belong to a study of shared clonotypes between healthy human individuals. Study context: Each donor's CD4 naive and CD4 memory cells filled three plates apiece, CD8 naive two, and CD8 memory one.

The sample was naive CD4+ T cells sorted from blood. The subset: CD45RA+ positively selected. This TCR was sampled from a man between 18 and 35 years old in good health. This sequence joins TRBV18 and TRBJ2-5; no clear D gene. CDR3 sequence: CASSPPRTQETQYF. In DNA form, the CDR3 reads TGTGCCAGCTCACCGCCCAGAACCCAAGAGACCCAGTACTTC.